One sample yielded the 27 T cell receptor beta chains listed below, sequenced in a study of beta chain features in type 1 diabetes listed by TCRdb under 2018. The full study reports these points: In all four CD4+ subsets, TCRB CDR3 length was moderately but significantly shorter in type 1 diabetes patients.

Libraries were made using the immunoSEQ multiplex PCR assay. The High Capacity cDNA Reverse Transcription Kit was used to reverse transcribe all of the isolated RNA, meaning that expressed TCRB transcripts were what got sequenced. TCRdb took over this immuneACCESS table, retaining in-frame rearrangements with V and J assigned. Such tables are incomplete; in checked studies, under half of the missing clones stem from an unresolved V gene, and the remainder is unexplained. The sample profile shows about 160,000 clones; approximately 8.1% of them were found once. The ten largest clones capture 0.5% of the sample. Which antigens these TCRs recognize remains unknown. Input material: central memory CD4+ T cells from blood. The receptors originated from a man between 18 and 29 years old with type 1 diabetes.

This clone has just a few counts. CDR3 loop: CAWSTGTSGEKLFF. The CDR3 DNA sequence: TGTGCCTGGAGCACCGGGACATCGGGTGAAAAACTGTTTTTT. J is TRBJ1-4 and V is TRBV30, with D perhaps TRBD1 (6 bases). The CDR3 runs to 14 residues. Germline assignment: CDR1 GTSNPN and CDR2 SVGIG (reference sequence). Trimming pared 3 bases from V and 7 bases from J, leaving 15 bases between.

In its sample, this clone was seen many times. V usage is TRBV5-1 and J usage is TRBJ2-1; D gene uncertain. Germline V gives CDR1 SGHRS, CDR2 YFSETQ. V was trimmed by 4 bases and J by 6 bases, leaving 8 bases between them. The CDR3 contains 12 residues. CDR3 sequence: CASSLDGNEQFF. Here the CDR3 DNA reads TGCGCCAGCAGCCTGGACGGCAATGAGCAGTTCTTC.

As regards this clone: Germline and junction disagree at one end, which may indicate a read error. This rearrangement joins TRBV2 to TRBJ1-2; a weak D match, TRBD1 (6 bases). This CDR3 is built from 11 residues. Per germline, CDR1 SNHLY and CDR2 FYNNEI. The CDR3 reads CASRGGGPLEF. The DNA of the CDR3 is TGTGCCAGCAGGGGCGGGGGGCCCCTGGAGTTC.

This clone was seen a handful of times. The rearrangement joins TRBV28 to TRBJ2-1, with D perhaps TRBD1 (6 bases). V shed 11 bases and J shed 5 bases, with 19 bases lying between them. Germline-derived CDR1 and CDR2 are MDHEN and SYDVKM. The CDR3 totals 14 residues. CDR3 in DNA: TGTGCCCGAAGCCCCCTGGGGGCAGACAATGAGCAGTTCTTC. Residues: CARSPLGADNEQFF.

This chain connects TRBV30 to TRBJ2-3, with TRBD2 as a possible D gene (5 bases). CDR1 is GTSNPN and CDR2 is SVGIG in the germline V gene (reference sequence). Trimming cost V 1 base and J 3 bases, with 11 bases left between them. The CDR3 length is 14 residues. CDR3 bases: TGTGCCTGGAGTGGCGGACTGCAGACAGATACGCAGTATTTT. Amino acid sequence: CAWSGGLQTDTQYF.

The rearrangement uses TRBV6-5 and TRBJ2-7, with D unclear. Germline V gene data show CDR1 as MNHEY and CDR2 as SVGAGI. V was clipped by 5 bases and J by 1 base, with 9 bases between them. This CDR3 region has 13 residues. CDR3 sequence: CASSGSNSYEQYF. In DNA, the CDR3 is TGTGCCAGCAGTGGTAGCAATTCCTACGAGCAGTACTTC.

This clone was observed a handful of times. The J gene is TRBJ1-2, the V gene TRBV29-1; D remains unclear. CDR3 length equals 13 residues. Germline CDR1 is SQVTM and CDR2 is ANQGSEA. Trimming removed 4 bases at V and 4 bases at J, with 13 bases between. CDR3 coding DNA: TGCAGCGTTGTAGAACACCCGGGCTATGGCTACACCTTC. Protein product: CSVVEHPGYGYTF.

This clone turned up a few times. V gene TRBV5-1 combines with J gene TRBJ2-7; D is ambiguous. Deletions cut 5 bases from V and 6 bases from J, with 9 bases between. Germline CDR1 is SGHRS and CDR2 is YFSETQ. The CDR3 has 11 residues. CDR3 residues: CASRQDTEQYF. The CDR3 DNA follows: TGCGCCAGCAGACAAGATACCGAGCAGTACTTC.

This chain uses TRBV28 with TRBJ1-2; D gene uncertain. The CDR3 loop spans 12 amino acids. Trimming left V 3 bases short and J 5 bases short, with 7 bases between. CDR1 is MDHEN and CDR2 is SYDVKM in the germline V gene. The CDR3 DNA sequence: TGTGCCAGCAGTTTTCAGTTTTATGGCTACACCTTC. Translation: CASSFQFYGYTF.

J is TRBJ2-1 and V is TRBV7-9, with D perhaps TRBD1 (5 bases). The V end lost 1 base, the J end lost 8 bases, and 18 bases lay between the germline ends. The CDR3 covers 16 residues. Per germline, CDR1 SEHNR and CDR2 FQNEAQ (reference sequence). Here the CDR3 DNA reads TGTGCCAGCAGCTTAGGAGTGGGGCGAACTGGGCATGAGCAGTTCTTC. The encoded protein is CASSLGVGRTGHEQFF.

This clone has only a few counts. This chain links TRBV30 with TRBJ1-4; 7 bases map to TRBD1. J was trimmed by 5 bases and V by 0 bases; bases with no gene match: 3. In germline, CDR1 is GTSNPN, CDR2 SVGIG (reference sequence). The CDR3 covers 14 residues. For the CDR3, the DNA is TGTGCCTGGAGTGTCGACAGGGCCAATGAAAAACTGTTTTTT. This codes for CAWSVDRANEKLFF.

V gene TRBV5-6 combines with J gene TRBJ2-7; D uncertain. CDR1 is SGHDT, CDR2 YYEEEE, per germline. The CDR3 length is 14 residues. V was clipped by 1 base and J by 3 bases, with 11 bases between them. DNA of the CDR3: TGTGCCAGCAGCTTGTTTTCGCCGAGCTACGAGCAGTACTTC. Translated: CASSLFSPSYEQYF. Full variable domain (missing parts from reference TRBV5-6 and TRBJ2-7): DAGVTQSPTHLIKTRGQQVTLRCSPKSGHDTVSWYQQALGQGPQFIFQYYEEEERQRGNFPDRFSGHQFPNYSSELNVNALLLGDSALYLCASSLFSPSYEQYFGPGTRLTVT.

This clone showed up just a few times. The V call is TRBV7-2, the J call TRBJ2-3, with D possibly matching TRBD2 (7 bases). Germline CDR1 and CDR2: SGHTA and FQGNSA. The CDR3 is 15 amino acids. V shed 5 bases and J shed 7 bases, with 19 bases lying between them. In DNA, the CDR3 is TGTGCCAGCAGCCTCCTAGTTGGGGGGGCTAATACGCAGTATTTT. It codes for CASSLLVGGANTQYF.

This chain links TRBV18 with TRBJ2-7; a possible D gene is TRBD2 (7 bases). The germline V gene encodes CDR1 KGHSH and CDR2 LQKENI. The CDR3 sequence is 15 residues long. With 2 bases removed from V and 2 bases from J, the gap between germline ends came to 13 bases. CDR3 loop: CASSPGAGATYEQYF. The CDR3 DNA is TGTGCCAGCTCACCAGGGGCGGGGGCCACCTACGAGCAGTACTTC. The complete variable domain, with remaining parts taken from reference TRBV18 and TRBJ2-7, reads NAGVMQNPRHLVRRRGQEARLRCSPMKGHSHVYWYRQLPEEGLKFMVYLQKENIIDESGMPKERFSAEFPKEGPSILRIQQVVRGDSAAYFCASSPGAGATYEQYFGPGTRLTVT.

The J gene is TRBJ2-2, the V gene TRBV4-2; D might be TRBD2 (5 bases). From germline, CDR1 is LGHNA and CDR2 YNFKEQ. The CDR3 sequence is 17 residues long. Trimming removed 0 bases from V and 6 bases from J, with 17 bases in between. The CDR3 sequence is CASSQDLRVGASGELFF. In DNA form, the CDR3 reads TGTGCCAGCAGCCAAGATCTCCGGGTGGGAGCGTCCGGGGAGCTGTTTTTT.

In its sample, this clone was seen a few times. The chain carries TRBV19 and TRBJ2-7; D might be TRBD1 (6 bases). Germline CDR1 and CDR2: LNHDA and SQIVND (reference sequence). With 2 bases removed from V and 6 bases from J, the gap between germline ends came to 14 bases. The length of the CDR3 is 14 residues. CDR3 sequence: CASSISWDITEQYF. CDR3 coding DNA: TGTGCCAGTAGTATATCTTGGGACATAACCGAGCAGTACTTC.

This clone has just a few counts. The J gene is TRBJ2-2, the V gene TRBV7-9; a weak D match, TRBD2 (6 bases). The CDR3 covers 17 residues. From germline, CDR1 is SEHNR and CDR2 FQNEAQ (reference sequence). V was pared by 4 bases and J by 10 bases, with 25 bases between. CDR3 in DNA: TGTGCCAGCAGCTCGAGACCGGGGGACCCGGGAGAGTTGGAGCTGTTTTTT. Its translation is CASSSRPGDPGELELFF.

This clone has more than one count but fewer than ten. This chain uses TRBV5-1 with TRBJ1-1; D is perhaps TRBD1 (5 bases). V was trimmed by 3 bases and J by 5 bases, leaving 11 bases between them. This CDR3 region has 13 residues. Germline V gene data show CDR1 as SGHRS and CDR2 as YFSETQ. DNA of the CDR3: TGCGCCAGCAGCTGGGGGGTTCGGACTGAAGCTTTCTTT. This sequence encodes CASSWGVRTEAFF.

The rearrangement joins TRBV9 to TRBJ2-3; 12 bases line up with TRBD2. Germline trimming cut 0 bases from V and 5 bases from J; bases unmatched to any gene: 4. Germline V gene sequence: CDR1 SGDLS, CDR2 YYNGEE. This CDR3 has 16 residues. The CDR3 coding sequence is TGTGCCAGCAGCGTAGGGGCTAGCGGGAGGGTAGATACGCAGTATTTT. This sequence encodes CASSVGASGRVDTQYF. The entire variable domain, with the rest obtained from reference TRBV9 and TRBJ2-3, is as follows: DSGVTQTPKHLITATGQRVTLRCSPRSGDLSVYWYQQSLDQGLQFLIQYYNGEERAKGNILERFSAQQFPDLHSELNLSSLELGDSALYFCASSVGASGRVDTQYFGPGTRLTVL.

This clone has just one count. This chain joins TRBV18 and TRBJ2-2, with 8 bases matching TRBD1. CDR1 is KGHSH, CDR2 LQKENI, per germline. CDR3 size: 18 residues. Trimming removed 2 bases from V and 2 bases from J; junction bases left unmatched: 10. CDR3 sequence reads: CASSPMPTGGPNTGELFF. The CDR3 DNA is TGTGCCAGCTCACCAATGCCCACAGGGGGGCCTAACACCGGGGAGCTGTTTTTT.

The V and J genes are TRBV7-2 and TRBJ2-3; 12 positions match TRBD2. Germline values: CDR1 SGHTA, CDR2 FQGNSA. J was trimmed by 6 bases and V by 5 bases; bases with no gene match: 9. The CDR3 length is 16 residues. Here the CDR3 reads CASSVTSGGPRDTQYF. The CDR3 bases are TGTGCCAGCAGCGTTACTAGCGGGGGGCCGAGGGATACGCAGTATTTT.

Note on this clone: Other DNA sequences in this specimen translate into the identical CDR3. V and J are TRBV7-8 and TRBJ1-2; TRBD1 matches at 9 bases. Germline V gene data show CDR1 as SGHVS and CDR2 as FQNEAQ. The length of the CDR3 is 14 residues. J was trimmed by 3 bases and V by 5 bases; bases with no gene match: 4. Here the CDR3 reads CASSLRDRDYGYTF. CDR3 coding DNA: TGTGCCAGCAGCCTCCGGGACAGGGACTATGGCTACACCTTC. Supplemented by reference TRBV7-8 and TRBJ1-2, the full variable domain reads GAGVSQSPRYKVAKRGQDVALRCDPISGHVSLFWYQQALGQGPEFLTYFQNEAQLDKSGLPSDRFFAERPEGSVSTLKIQRTQQEDSAVYLCASSLRDRDYGYTFGSGTRLTVV.

This clone was observed a handful of times. The chain combines TRBV9 with TRBJ2-1, with TRBD2 identical over 7 bases. Trimming took 0 bases from V and 7 from J; bases not matched to a gene: 4. This CDR3 region has 14 residues. Looked up from germline, CDR1 is SGDLS and CDR2 is YYNGEE. The CDR3 DNA reads TGTGCCAGCAGCGTAGCGCCTAGCGGAAATGAGCAGTTCTTC. Translation: CASSVAPSGNEQFF.

The V call is TRBV2, the J call TRBJ2-3, with 7 positions matching TRBD2. Losses at the gene ends were 4 bases for V and 2 bases for J; bases not matched to a gene: 3. Germline V lookup: CDR1 SNHLY, CDR2 FYNNEI. The CDR3 extends over 14 amino acids. The CDR3 loop reads CASSVSGTTDTQYF. CDR3 sequence (DNA): TGTGCCAGCAGTGTAAGCGGGACCACAGATACGCAGTATTTT.

This clone was seen a few times. The V gene is TRBV5-4, the J gene TRBJ2-5; 8 bases agree with TRBD1. CDR1 is SGHNT and CDR2 is YYREEE in the germline V gene (reference sequence). CDR3 size: 14 residues. The junction had 6 bases not matched to a gene; V was cut back by 4 bases and J by 4 bases. CDR3 residues: CASSNGQGGETQYF. For the CDR3, the DNA is TGTGCCAGCAGCAACGGACAGGGTGGAGAGACCCAGTACTTC.

The gene calls are TRBV2 and TRBJ1-5; 9 nucleotides agree with TRBD1. In germline, CDR1 is SNHLY, CDR2 FYNNEI. Trimming cost V 5 bases and J 5 bases; bases outside gene matches: 10. This CDR3 contains 16 residues. The CDR3 coding sequence is TGTGCCAGCAGTCTTGAAGCGGGACAGGGTCATCAGCCCCAGCATTTT. Amino acid sequence: CASSLEAGQGHQPQHF. The variable domain in full, with the rest retrieved from reference TRBV2 and TRBJ1-5, is EPEVTQTPSHQVTQMGQEVILRCVPISNHLYFYWYRQILGQKVEFLVSFYNNEISEKSEIFDDQFSVERPDGSNFTLKIRSTKLEDSAMYFCASSLEAGQGHQPQHFGDGTRLSIL.

The chain joins TRBV5-4 to TRBJ2-7, with 9 bases identical to TRBD1. There are 15 residues in the CDR3. From germline, CDR1 is SGHNT and CDR2 YYREEE (reference sequence). Trimming took 0 bases from V and 4 from J; bases not matched to a gene: 5. CDR3 DNA sequence: TGTGCCAGCAGCTTGGGGGGACAGGGCGCGTACGAGCAGTACTTC. Amino acid sequence: CASSLGGQGAYEQYF.